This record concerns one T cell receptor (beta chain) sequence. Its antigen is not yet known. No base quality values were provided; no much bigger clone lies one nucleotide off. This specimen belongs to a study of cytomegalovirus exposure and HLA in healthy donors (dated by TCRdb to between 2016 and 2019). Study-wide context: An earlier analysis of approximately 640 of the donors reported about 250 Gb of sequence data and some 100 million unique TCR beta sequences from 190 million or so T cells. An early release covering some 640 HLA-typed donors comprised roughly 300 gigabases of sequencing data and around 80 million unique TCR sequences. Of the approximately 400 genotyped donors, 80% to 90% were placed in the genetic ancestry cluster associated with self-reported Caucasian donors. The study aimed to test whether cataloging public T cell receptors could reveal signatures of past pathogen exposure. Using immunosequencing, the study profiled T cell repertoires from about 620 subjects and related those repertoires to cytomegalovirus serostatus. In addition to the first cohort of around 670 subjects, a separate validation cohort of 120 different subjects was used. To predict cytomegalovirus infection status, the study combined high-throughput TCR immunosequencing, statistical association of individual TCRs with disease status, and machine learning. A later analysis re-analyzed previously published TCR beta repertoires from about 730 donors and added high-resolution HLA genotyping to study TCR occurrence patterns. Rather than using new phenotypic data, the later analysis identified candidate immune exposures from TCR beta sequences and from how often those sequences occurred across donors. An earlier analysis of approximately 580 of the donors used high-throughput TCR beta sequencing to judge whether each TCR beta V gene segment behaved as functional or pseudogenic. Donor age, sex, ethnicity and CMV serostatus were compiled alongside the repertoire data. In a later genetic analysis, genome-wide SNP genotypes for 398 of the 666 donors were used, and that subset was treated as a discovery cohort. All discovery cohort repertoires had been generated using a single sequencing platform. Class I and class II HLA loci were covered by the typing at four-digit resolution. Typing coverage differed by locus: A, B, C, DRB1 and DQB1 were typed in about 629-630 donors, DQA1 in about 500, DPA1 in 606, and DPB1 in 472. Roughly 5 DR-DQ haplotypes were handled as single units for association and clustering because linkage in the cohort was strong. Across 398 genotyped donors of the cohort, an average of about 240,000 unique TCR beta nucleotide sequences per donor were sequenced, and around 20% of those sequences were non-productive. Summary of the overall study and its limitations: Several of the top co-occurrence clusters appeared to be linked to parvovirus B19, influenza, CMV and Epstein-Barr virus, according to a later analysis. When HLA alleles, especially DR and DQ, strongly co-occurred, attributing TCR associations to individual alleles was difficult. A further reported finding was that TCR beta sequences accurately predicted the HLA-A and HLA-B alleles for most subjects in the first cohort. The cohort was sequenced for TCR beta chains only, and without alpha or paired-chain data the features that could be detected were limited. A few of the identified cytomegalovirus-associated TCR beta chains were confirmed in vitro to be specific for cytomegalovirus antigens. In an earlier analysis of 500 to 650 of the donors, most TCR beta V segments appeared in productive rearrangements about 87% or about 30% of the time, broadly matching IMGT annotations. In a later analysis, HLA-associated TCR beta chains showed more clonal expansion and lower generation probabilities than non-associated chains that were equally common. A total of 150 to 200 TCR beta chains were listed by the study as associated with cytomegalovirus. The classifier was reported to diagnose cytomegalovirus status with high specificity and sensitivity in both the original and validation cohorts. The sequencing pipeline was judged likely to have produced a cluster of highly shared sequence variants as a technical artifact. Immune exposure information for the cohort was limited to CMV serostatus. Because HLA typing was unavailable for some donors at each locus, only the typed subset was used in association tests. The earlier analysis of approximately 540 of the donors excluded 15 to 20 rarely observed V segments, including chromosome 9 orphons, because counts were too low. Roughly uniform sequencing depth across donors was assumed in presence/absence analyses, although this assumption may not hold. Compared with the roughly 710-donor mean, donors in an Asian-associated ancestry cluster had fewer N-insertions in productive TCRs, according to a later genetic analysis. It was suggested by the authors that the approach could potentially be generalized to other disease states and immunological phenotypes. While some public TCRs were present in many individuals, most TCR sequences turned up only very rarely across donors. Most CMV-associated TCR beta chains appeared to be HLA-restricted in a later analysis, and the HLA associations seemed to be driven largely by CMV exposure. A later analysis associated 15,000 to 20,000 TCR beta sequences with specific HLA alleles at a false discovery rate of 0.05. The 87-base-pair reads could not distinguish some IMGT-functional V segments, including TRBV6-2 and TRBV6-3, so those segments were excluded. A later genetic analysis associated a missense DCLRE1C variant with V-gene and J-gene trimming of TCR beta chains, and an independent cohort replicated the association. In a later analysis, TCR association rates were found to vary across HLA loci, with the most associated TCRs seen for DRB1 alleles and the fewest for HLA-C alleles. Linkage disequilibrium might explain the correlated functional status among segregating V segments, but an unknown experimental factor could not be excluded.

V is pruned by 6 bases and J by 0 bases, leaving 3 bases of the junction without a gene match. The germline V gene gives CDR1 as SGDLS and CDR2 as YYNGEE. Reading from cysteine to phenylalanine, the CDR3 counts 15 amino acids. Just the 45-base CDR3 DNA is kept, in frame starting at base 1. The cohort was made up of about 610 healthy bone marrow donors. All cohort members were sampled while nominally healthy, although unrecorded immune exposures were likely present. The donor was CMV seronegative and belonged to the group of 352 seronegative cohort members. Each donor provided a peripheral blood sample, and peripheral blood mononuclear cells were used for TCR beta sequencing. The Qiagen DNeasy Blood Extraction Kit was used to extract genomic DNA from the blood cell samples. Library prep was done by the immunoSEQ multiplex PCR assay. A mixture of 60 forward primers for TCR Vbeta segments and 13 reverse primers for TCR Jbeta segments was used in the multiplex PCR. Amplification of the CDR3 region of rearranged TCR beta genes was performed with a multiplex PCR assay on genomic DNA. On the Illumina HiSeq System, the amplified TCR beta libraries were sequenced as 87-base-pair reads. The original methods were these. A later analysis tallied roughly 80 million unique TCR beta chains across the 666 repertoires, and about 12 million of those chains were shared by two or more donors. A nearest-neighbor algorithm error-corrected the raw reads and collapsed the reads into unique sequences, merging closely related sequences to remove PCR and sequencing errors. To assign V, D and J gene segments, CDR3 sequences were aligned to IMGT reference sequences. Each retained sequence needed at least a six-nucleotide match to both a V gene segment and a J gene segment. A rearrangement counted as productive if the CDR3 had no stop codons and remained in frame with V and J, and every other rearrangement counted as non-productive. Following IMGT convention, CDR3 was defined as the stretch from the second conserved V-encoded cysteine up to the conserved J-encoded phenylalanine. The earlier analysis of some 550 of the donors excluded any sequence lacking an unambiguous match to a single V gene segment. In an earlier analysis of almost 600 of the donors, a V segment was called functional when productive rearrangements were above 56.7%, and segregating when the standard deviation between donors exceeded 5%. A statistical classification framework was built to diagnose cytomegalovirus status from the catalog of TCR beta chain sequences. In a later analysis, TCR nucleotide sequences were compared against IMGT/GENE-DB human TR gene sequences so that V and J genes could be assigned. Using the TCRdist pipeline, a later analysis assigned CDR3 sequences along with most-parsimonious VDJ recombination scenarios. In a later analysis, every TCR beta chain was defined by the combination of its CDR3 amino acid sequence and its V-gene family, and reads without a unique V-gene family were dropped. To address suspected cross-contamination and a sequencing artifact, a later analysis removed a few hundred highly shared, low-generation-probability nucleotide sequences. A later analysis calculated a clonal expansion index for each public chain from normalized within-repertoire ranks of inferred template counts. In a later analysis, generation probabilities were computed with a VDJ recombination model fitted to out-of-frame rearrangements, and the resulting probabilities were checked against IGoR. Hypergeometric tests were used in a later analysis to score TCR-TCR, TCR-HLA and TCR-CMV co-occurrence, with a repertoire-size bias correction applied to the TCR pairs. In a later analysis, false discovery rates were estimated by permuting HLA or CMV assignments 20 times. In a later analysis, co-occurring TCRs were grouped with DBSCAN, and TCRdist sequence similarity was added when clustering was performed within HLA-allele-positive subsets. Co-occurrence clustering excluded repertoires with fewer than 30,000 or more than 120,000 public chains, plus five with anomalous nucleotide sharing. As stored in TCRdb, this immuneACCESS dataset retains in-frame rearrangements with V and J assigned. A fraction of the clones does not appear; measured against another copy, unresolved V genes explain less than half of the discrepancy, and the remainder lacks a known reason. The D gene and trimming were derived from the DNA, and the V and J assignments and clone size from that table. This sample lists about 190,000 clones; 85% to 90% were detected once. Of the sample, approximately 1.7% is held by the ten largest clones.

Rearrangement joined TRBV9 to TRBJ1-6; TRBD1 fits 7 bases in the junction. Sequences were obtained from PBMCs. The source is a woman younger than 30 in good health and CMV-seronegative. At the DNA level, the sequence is TGTGCCAGCAAGACAGGGAGCTCCTATAATTCACCCCTCCACTTT. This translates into CASKTGSSYNSPLHF.